The sequence of this T cell receptor beta chain was determined in a study of shared T cell receptors in the human thymus. The repertoire was sequenced with immunoSEQ multiplex PCR; TCRdb's copy has only in-frame clones and lacks some. The sample has more than 550,000 clones, around 87% seen once. Germline trimming cut 3 bases from V and 0 bases from J; bases unmatched to any gene: 13. This CDR3 contains 18 residues. CDR1 is GTSNPN and CDR2 is SVGIG in the germline V gene (reference sequence). The same sample was also used in a study of human thymus T cells. This second study notes: Corrective cardiac surgery supplied the resected thymus tissue. Gene usage (both V and J) appeared biased in thymic and blood repertoires. Related research has reported that thymic repertoires overlap highly among unrelated individuals.

Sample: thymocytes. The clonotype was recovered from a boy under two years old with a congenital heart defect. The chain combines TRBV30 with TRBJ2-7, with 11 bases lining up with TRBD2. The CDR3 loop is CAWSGLGLAGGSSYEQYF. The CDR3 DNA is TGTGCCTGGAGCGGACTAGGGCTAGCGGGGGGAAGCTCCTACGAGCAGTACTTC. The full variable domain, completed using reference TRBV30 and TRBJ2-7, is SQTIHQWPATLVQPVGSPLSLECTVEGTSNPNLYWYRQAAGRGLQLLFYSVGIGQISSEVPQNLSASRPQDRQFILSSKKLLLSDSGFYLCAWSGLGLAGGSSYEQYFGPGTRLTVT.